This T cell receptor beta chain was observed in a study of T-cell reconstitution after alpha-beta-depleted transplantation in children. Unique molecular identifiers featured in how the TCRbeta library was prepared. Each CDR3 protein is one row after TCRdb ran MiXCR on the PCR reads. The repertoire has approximately 400,000 distinct CDR3 sequences, 9.5% to 13% of them found once; the top ten carry roughly 5.1%. This clonotype was seen only a few times. CDR1 is DFQATT and CDR2 is SNEGSKA in the germline V gene (reference sequence). This CDR3 spans 15 amino acids. Trimming took 5 bases from V and 2 from J; bases not matched to a gene: 9.

The sample in question was PBMCs from the stem cell graft donor, obtained from the stem cell graft. The sequence was obtained from a human donor who donated a stem cell graft to a child with acute myeloid leukemia. The chain links TRBV20-1 to TRBJ2-3; 8 positions agree with TRBD2. Here the CDR3 reads CSARPGLGNTDTQYF. The DNA for the CDR3 is TGCAGTGCTCGTCCGGGACTAGGAAACACAGATACGCAGTATTTT.